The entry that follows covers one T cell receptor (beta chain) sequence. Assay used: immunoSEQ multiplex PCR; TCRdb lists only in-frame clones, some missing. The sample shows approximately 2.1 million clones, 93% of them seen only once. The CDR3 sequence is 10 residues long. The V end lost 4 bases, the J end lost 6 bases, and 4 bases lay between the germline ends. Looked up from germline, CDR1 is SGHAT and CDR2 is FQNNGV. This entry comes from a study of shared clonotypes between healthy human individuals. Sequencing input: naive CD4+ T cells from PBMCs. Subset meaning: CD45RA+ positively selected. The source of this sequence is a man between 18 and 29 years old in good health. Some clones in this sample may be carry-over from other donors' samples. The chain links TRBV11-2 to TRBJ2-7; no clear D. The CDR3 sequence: CASSSLEQYF. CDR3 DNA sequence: TGTGCCAGCAGCTCTCTCGAGCAGTACTTC.